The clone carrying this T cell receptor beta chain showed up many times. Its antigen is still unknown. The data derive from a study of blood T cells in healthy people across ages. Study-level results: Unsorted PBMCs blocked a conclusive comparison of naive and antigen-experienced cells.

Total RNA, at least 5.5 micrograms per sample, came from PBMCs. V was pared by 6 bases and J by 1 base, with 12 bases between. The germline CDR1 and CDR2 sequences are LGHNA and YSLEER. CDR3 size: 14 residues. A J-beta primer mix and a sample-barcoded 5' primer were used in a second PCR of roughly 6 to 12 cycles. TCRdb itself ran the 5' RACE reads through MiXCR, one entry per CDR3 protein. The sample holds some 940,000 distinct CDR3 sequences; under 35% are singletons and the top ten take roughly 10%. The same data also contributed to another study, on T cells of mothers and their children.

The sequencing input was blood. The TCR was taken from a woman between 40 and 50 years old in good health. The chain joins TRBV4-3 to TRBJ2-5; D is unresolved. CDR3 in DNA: TGCGCCAGCAGTGATATAGGAGCCCAAGAGACCCAGTACTTC. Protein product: CASSDIGAQETQYF.